This is a list of T cell receptor beta chains from one sample in a study of CD8 T cells in ankylosing spondylitis. In TCRdb, the 5' RACE reads were re-called with MiXCR into one record per CDR3 protein. The sample lists some 130,000 distinct CDR3 sequences, roughly 6.6% occurring once. What was sequenced was blood, either unsorted or a sorted T cell fraction (not recorded which). Every receptor here comes from a female donor with ankylosing spondylitis or in good health (not recorded which). Each CDR3 is given with its conserved first and last residue. The D gene is left open where the match is weak. Only part of the rows carry a size: once, few, many, or a class if the clone is expanded.

clone_size j_call d_call cdr3_length v_call cdr3_aa cdr3_nt
many TRBJ2-5 TRBD1 14 TRBV20-1 CSARDSTGKETQYF TGCAGTGCTAGAGATTCGACAGGGAAAGAGACCCAGTACTTC
many TRBJ2-5 NA 13 TRBV12-3/TRBV12-4 CASSLGGAGAQYF TGTGCCAGCAGTCTTGGGGGAGCTGGGGCCCAGTACTTC
many TRBJ2-2 TRBD2 16 TRBV7-3 CASSIQLAGYPGELFF TGTGCCAGCAGCATACAACTAGCGGGGTACCCCGGGGAGCTGTTTTTT
many TRBJ1-2 NA 11 TRBV20-1 CSAQTGRGYTF TGCAGTGCCCAAACCGGGAGAGGCTACACCTTC
many TRBJ2-3 TRBD2 14 TRBV4-1 CASSQAGGADTQYF TGCGCCAGCAGCCAAGCGGGGGGTGCAGATACGCAGTATTTT
many TRBJ1-2 TRBD1 14 TRBV28 CASIGDRGPYGYTF TGTGCCAGCATTGGGGACAGGGGCCCTTATGGCTACACCTTC
many TRBJ2-7 NA 12 TRBV3-1 CASSQDGYEQYF TGTGCCAGCAGCCAAGACGGCTACGAGCAGTACTTC
many TRBJ1-1 NA 20 TRBV7-8 CASRKTRVPRPGHLNTEAFF TGTGCCAGCAGAAAAACGAGGGTCCCACGTCCGGGACATTTGAACACTGAAGCTTTCTTT
few TRBJ2-7 NA 15 TRBV2 CASSARQATPYEQYF TGTGCCAGCAGTGCCAGACAGGCGACCCCCTACGAGCAGTACTTC
NA TRBJ2-5 NA 13 TRBV7-2 CATTQDPQETQYF TGTGCCACCACTCAAGACCCCCAAGAGACCCAGTACTTC
many TRBJ1-2 NA 15 TRBV29-1 CSVILTGGANYGYTF TGCAGCGTTATTCTTACGGGGGGAGCTAACTATGGCTACACCTTC
few TRBJ1-5 NA 15 TRBV4-3 CASSQDPGHNQPQHF TGCGCCAGCAGCCAAGACCCGGGACACAATCAGCCCCAGCATTTT
few TRBJ2-5 NA 16 TRBV4-2 CASSQNGAVWTETQYF TGTGCCAGCAGCCAAAACGGGGCGGTTTGGACGGAGACCCAGTACTTC
many TRBJ2-1 TRBD2 16 TRBV3-1 CASSPGLAGGPDEQFF TGTGCCAGCAGCCCGGGACTAGCGGGGGGGCCGGATGAGCAGTTCTTC
many TRBJ1-5 NA 15 TRBV3-1 CASSPTYGSNQPQHF TGTGCCAGCAGCCCTACCTACGGGAGCAATCAGCCCCAGCATTTT
many TRBJ1-1 NA 14 TRBV4-2 CASSQDEVNTEAFF TGTGCCAGCAGCCAAGATGAGGTCAACACTGAAGCTTTCTTT
many TRBJ1-1 TRBD1 15 TRBV6-5 CASSSSGGQGGEAFF TGTGCCAGCAGTTCTTCTGGGGGACAGGGAGGAGAAGCTTTCTTT
many TRBJ1-1 TRBD1 14 TRBV6-1 CASSDQGVNTEAFF TGTGCCAGCAGTGACCAGGGGGTTAATACTGAAGCTTTCTTT
NA TRBJ1-1 NA 17 TRBV28 CASSSFHLPKEYTEAFF TGTGCCAGCAGTTCTTTTCACCTACCTAAGGAATACACTGAAGCTTTCTTT
few TRBJ2-7 NA 14 TRBV6-1 CASSEEYRAYEQYF TGTGCCAGCAGTGAAGAGTACAGGGCCTACGAGCAGTACTTC
many TRBJ2-1 NA 12 TRBV7-9 CASSPVPNEQFF TGTGCCAGCAGCCCGGTCCCGAATGAGCAGTTCTTC
many TRBJ2-5 TRBD2 14 TRBV7-2 CASSRDPQSGAQYF TGTGCCAGCAGCAGGGACCCGCAAAGCGGGGCCCAGTACTTC
many TRBJ1-1 TRBD1 16 TRBV30 CAWSTGQGVAFAEAFF TGTGCCTGGAGTACGGGACAGGGTGTAGCTTTTGCTGAAGCTTTCTTT
many TRBJ2-1 TRBD1 15 TRBV28 CASRGTGLGGNEQFF TGTGCCAGCAGGGGGACAGGCCTAGGGGGGAATGAGCAGTTCTTC
many TRBJ2-3 NA 14 TRBV18 CASSPRISTDTQYF TGTGCCAGCTCACCACGGATTTCCACAGATACGCAGTATTTT
NA TRBJ2-1 NA 14 TRBV11-3 CASSFMGSNNEQFF TGTGCCAGCAGCTTCATGGGGTCCAACAATGAGCAGTTCTTC
few TRBJ1-6 NA 12 TRBV7-2 CASSSARSPLHF TGTGCCAGCAGCTCGGCTCGGTCACCCCTCCACTTT
many TRBJ1-1 NA 15 TRBV15 CATSRDPGANTEAFF TGTGCCACCAGCAGAGATCCAGGGGCAAACACTGAAGCTTTCTTT
NA TRBJ2-2 NA 12 TRBV30 CARSGDTGELFF TGTGCCAGGAGTGGTGACACCGGGGAGCTGTTTTTT
many TRBJ2-5 NA 13 TRBV20-1 CSAIHGGQETQYF TGCAGTGCAATTCACGGGGGTCAAGAGACCCAGTACTTC
NA TRBJ1-2 TRBD1 16 TRBV5-6 CASSFPTGDRGYGYTF TGTGCCAGCAGCTTCCCGACAGGGGATCGAGGCTATGGCTACACCTTC
many TRBJ2-7 TRBD1 16 TRBV5-1 CASSLAEDRGNYEQYF TGCGCCAGCAGCTTGGCCGAAGACAGGGGGAACTACGAGCAGTACTTC
NA TRBJ1-2 NA 13 TRBV2 CASSEPRRDGYTF TGTGCCAGCAGTGAACCAAGGAGAGATGGCTACACCTTC
many TRBJ2-1 NA 16 TRBV4-3 CASSQDRKSSYNEQFF TGCGCCAGCAGCCAAGACAGAAAGAGCTCCTACAATGAGCAGTTCTTC
many TRBJ2-7 TRBD2 15 TRBV7-8 CASSLTSGEDFEQYF TGTGCCAGCAGCTTAACTAGCGGGGAGGACTTCGAGCAGTACTTC
many TRBJ2-1 NA 14 TRBV5-1 CASSLANSYNEQFF TGCGCCAGCAGCTTAGCAAACTCCTACAATGAGCAGTTCTTC
many TRBJ2-1 NA 11 TRBV6-1 CASSEVYEQFF TGTGCCAGCAGTGAAGTGTATGAGCAGTTCTTC
many TRBJ2-6 TRBD1 20 TRBV7-8 CASSSYKPGQVGSGANVLTF TGTGCCAGCAGCTCATACAAACCGGGACAGGTCGGGTCTGGGGCCAACGTCCTGACTTTC
many TRBJ1-5 TRBD1 18 TRBV4-1 CASSHPTRDRRLGQPQHF TGCGCCAGCAGCCACCCAACTCGGGACAGGCGTTTGGGTCAGCCCCAGCATTTT
many TRBJ1-5 TRBD1 15 TRBV5-6 CASREWTGGTQPQHF TGTGCCAGCAGAGAATGGACAGGCGGAACTCAGCCCCAGCATTTT
many TRBJ2-3 NA 13 TRBV6-1 CASSEGRTDTQYF TGTGCCAGCAGTGAAGGTCGCACAGATACGCAGTATTTT
many TRBJ2-5 NA 13 TRBV20-1 CSARRPRKETQYF TGCAGTGCCAGGCGACCTCGTAAAGAGACCCAGTACTTC
many TRBJ2-1 TRBD1 15 TRBV5-1 CASSPPRDRANEQFF TGCGCCAGCAGCCCGCCCCGGGACAGGGCCAATGAGCAGTTCTTC
many TRBJ1-1 NA 13 TRBV29-1 CSVEQGLNTEAFF TGCAGCGTTGAACAGGGGCTGAACACTGAAGCTTTCTTT
few TRBJ2-7 NA 14 TRBV5-1 CASSPRDGTYEQYF TGCGCCAGCAGCCCCAGGGACGGTACCTACGAGCAGTACTTC
many TRBJ1-2 TRBD1 14 TRBV12-3/TRBV12-4 CASRSTGLSYGYTF TGTGCCAGCAGGTCGACAGGGTTGAGCTATGGCTACACCTTC
NA TRBJ1-1 TRBD1 15 TRBV7-9 CASTSDRGQNTEAFF TGTGCCAGCACCTCGGACAGGGGCCAGAACACTGAAGCTTTCTTT
many TRBJ2-5 NA 13 TRBV20-1 CSATDQGWETQYF TGCAGTGCTACTGATCAGGGATGGGAGACCCAGTACTTC
many TRBJ1-2 NA 14 TRBV5-1 CASRRGTQAYGYTF TGCGCCAGCCGGCGAGGGACACAGGCGTATGGCTACACCTTC
many TRBJ2-1 NA 12 TRBV20-1 CSATQRVNEQFF TGCAGTGCCACACAACGGGTCAATGAGCAGTTCTTC
many TRBJ2-7 NA 13 TRBV5-6 CASSLWTGYEQYF TGTGCCAGCAGCCTGTGGACGGGCTACGAGCAGTACTTC
many TRBJ2-7 NA 13 TRBV5-1 CASSQTGTYEQYF TGCGCCAGCAGCCAGACAGGAACCTACGAGCAGTACTTC
NA TRBJ2-5 TRBD2 14 TRBV11-3 CASKEASGEETQYF TGTGCCAGCAAGGAAGCTAGCGGGGAAGAGACCCAGTACTTC
many TRBJ2-3 NA 14 TRBV5-6 CASLFEASRDTQYF TGTGCCAGCCTTTTCGAGGCGTCCCGAGATACGCAGTATTTT
few TRBJ2-1 TRBD2 16 TRBV6-2/TRBV6-3 CASSNQLAGGPNEQFF TGTGCCAGCAGTAACCAACTAGCGGGGGGGCCTAATGAGCAGTTCTTC
many TRBJ2-1 TRBD1 14 TRBV27 CASSPRTGGNEQFF TGTGCCAGCAGTCCCCGGACAGGGGGCAATGAGCAGTTCTTC
many TRBJ2-5 NA 15 TRBV5-1 CASSHTSRTQETQYF TGCGCCAGCAGTCATACTAGCAGGACTCAAGAGACCCAGTACTTC